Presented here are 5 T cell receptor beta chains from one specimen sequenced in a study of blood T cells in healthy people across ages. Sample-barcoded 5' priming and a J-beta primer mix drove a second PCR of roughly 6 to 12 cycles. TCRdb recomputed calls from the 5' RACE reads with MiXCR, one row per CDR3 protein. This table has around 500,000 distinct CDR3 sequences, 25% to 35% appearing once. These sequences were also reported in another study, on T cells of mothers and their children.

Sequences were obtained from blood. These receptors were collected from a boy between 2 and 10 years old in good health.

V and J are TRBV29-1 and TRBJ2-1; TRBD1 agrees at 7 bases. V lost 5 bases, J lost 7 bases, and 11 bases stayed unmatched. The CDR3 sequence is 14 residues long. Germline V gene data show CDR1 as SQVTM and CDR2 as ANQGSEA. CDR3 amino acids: CSVTSTQGWNEQFF. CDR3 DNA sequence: TGCAGCGTTACCTCAACACAGGGGTGGAATGAGCAGTTCTTC.

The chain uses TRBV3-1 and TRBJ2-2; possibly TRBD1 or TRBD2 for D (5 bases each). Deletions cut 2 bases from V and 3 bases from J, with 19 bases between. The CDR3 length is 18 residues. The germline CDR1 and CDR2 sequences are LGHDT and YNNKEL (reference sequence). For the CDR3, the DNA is TGTGCCAGCAGCCAACTCGACTGGGGACGGCGGGACACCGGGGAGCTGTTTTTT. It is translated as CASSQLDWGRRDTGELFF.

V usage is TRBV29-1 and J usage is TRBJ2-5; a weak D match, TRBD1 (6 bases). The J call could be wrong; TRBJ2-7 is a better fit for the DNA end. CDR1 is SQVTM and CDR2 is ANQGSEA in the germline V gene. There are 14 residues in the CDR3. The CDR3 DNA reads TGCAGCGTTGGCCGGGACATAAATTCCTACGAGCAGTACTTC. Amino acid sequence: CSVGRDINSYEQYF.

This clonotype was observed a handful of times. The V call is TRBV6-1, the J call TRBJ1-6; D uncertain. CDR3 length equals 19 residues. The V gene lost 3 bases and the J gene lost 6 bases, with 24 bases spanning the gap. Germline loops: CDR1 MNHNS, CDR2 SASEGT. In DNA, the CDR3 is TGTGCCAGCAGTGAGTCCTGGGAGTCCTCCCAAGGGCTTAATTCACCCCTCCACTTT. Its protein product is CASSESWESSQGLNSPLHF.

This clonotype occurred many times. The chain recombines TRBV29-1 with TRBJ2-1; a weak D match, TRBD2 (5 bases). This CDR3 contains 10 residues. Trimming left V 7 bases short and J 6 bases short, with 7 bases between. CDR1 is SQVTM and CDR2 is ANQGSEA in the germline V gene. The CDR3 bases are TGCAGCGCCGGGGTCAATGAGCAGTTCTTC. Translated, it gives CSAGVNEQFF.